This record looks at one TCR beta chain sequence and its context. Its antigen is still unknown. This sample is drawn from a study of cytomegalovirus exposure and HLA in healthy donors. About the research overall: As released early, the data held 75 million to 90 million unique TCRs from HLA-typed donors.

PCR involved 60 Vbeta and 13 Jbeta primers. This table comes from immunoSEQ multiplex PCR, and its TCRdb copy is limited to in-frame clones, with some not included. The sample totals roughly 100,000 clones; its top ten clones hold about 3%. Overall study findings and caveats: The classifier was said to identify cytomegalovirus status with high specificity and sensitivity. Only CMV serostatus was available as immune exposure information. Being productive about 87% or about 30% of the time was typical of most TCR beta V segments in an earlier analysis.

Sequencing was done on a sample of PBMCs. The receptor was isolated from a man aged 35 to 55 in good health and CMV-seronegative.

The CDR3 reads CASQKSVGGREKLFF. CDR3 in DNA: TGTGCCAGCCAAAAGTCCGTGGGGGGGAGAGAAAAACTGTTTTTT. V usage is TRBV28 and J usage is TRBJ1-4; D might be TRBD1 (5 bases). CDR3 size: 15 residues. Trimming shortened V by 8 bases and J by 8 bases, and 21 bases separated the two germline ends. From germline, CDR1 is MDHEN and CDR2 SYDVKM. Full variable domain (remainder filled in from reference TRBV28 and TRBJ1-4): DVKVTQSSRYLVKRTGEKVFLECVQDMDHENMFWYRQDPGLGLRLIYFSYDVKMKEKGDIPEGYSVSREKKERFSLILESASTNQTSMYLCASQKSVGGREKLFFGSGTQLSVL.